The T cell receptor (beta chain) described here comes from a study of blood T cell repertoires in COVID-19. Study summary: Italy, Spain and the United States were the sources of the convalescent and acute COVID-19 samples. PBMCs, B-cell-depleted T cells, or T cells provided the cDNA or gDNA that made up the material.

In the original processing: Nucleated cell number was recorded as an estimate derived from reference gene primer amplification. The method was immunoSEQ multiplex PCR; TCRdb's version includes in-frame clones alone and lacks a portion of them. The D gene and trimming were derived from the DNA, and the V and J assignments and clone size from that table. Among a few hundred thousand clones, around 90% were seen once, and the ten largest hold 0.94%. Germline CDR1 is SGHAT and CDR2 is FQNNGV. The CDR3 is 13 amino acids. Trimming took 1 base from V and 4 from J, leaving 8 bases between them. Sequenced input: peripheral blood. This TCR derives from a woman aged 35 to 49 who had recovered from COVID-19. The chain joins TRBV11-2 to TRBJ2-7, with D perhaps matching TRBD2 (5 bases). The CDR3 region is CASSLGWRYEQYF. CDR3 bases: TGTGCCAGCAGCTTAGGCTGGAGGTACGAGCAGTACTTC.